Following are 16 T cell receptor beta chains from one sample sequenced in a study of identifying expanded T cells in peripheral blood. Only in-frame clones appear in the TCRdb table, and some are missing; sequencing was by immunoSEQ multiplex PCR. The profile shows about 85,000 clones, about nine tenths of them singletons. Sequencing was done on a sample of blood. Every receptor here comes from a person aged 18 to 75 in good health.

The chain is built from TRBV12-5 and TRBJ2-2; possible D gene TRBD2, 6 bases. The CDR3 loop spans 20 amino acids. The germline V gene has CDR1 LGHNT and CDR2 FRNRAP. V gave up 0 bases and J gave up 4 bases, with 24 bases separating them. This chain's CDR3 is CASGLVPDGRIHLPTGELFF. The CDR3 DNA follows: TGTGCTAGTGGTTTGGTACCGGACGGGAGAATCCACTTACCCACCGGGGAGCTGTTTTTT.

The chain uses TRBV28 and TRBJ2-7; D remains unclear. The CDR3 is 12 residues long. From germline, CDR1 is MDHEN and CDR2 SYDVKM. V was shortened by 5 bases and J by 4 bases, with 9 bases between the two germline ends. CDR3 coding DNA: TGTGCCAGCAGTGAATCTGATTACGAGCAGTACTTC. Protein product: CASSESDYEQYF.

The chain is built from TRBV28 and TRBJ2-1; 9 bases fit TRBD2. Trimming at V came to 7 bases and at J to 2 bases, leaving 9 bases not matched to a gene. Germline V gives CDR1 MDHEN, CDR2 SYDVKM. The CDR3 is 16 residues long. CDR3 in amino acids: CASNLSGRWTYNEQFF. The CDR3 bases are TGTGCCAGCAACCTTAGCGGGAGATGGACCTACAATGAGCAGTTCTTC.

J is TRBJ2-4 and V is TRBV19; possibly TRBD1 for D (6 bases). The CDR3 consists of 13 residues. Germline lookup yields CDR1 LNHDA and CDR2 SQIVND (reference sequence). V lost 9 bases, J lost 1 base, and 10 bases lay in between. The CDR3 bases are TGTGCCAGCTCTCAGGGGGCCAAAAACATTCAGTACTTC. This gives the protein CASSQGAKNIQYF.

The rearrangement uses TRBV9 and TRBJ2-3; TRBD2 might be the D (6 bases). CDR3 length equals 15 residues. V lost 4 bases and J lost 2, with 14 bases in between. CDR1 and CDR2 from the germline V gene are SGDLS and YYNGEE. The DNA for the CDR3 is TGTGCCAGCAGCCCTTCGGGGGTAGACACAGATACGCAGTATTTT. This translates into CASSPSGVDTDTQYF.

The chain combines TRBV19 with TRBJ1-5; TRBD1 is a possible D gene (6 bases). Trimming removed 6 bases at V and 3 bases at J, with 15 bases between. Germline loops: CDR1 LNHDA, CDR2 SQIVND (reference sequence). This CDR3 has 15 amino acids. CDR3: CASRIEGGTNQPQHF. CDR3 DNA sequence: TGTGCCAGTAGGATCGAAGGGGGGACCAATCAGCCCCAGCATTTT.

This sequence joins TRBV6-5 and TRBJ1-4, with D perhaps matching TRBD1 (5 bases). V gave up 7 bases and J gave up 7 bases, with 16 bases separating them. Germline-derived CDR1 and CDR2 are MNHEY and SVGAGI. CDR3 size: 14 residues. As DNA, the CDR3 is TGTGCCAGCAAATCGCGGGGGTTCAGTGAAAAACTGTTTTTT. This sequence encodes CASKSRGFSEKLFF.

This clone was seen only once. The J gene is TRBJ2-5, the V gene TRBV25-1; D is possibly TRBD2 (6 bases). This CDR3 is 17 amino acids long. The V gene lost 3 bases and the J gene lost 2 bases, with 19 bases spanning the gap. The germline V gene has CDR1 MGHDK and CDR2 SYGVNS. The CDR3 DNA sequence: TGTGCCAGCAGTGATGGACTACCCAACGATCGGCAAGAGACCCAGTACTTC. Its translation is CASSDGLPNDRQETQYF.

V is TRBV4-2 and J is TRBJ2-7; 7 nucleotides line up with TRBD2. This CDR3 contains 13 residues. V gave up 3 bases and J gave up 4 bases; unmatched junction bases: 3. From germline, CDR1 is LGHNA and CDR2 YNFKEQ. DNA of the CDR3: TGTGCCAGCAGCCACGGACTAGTTTACGAGCAGTACTTC. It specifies CASSHGLVYEQYF.

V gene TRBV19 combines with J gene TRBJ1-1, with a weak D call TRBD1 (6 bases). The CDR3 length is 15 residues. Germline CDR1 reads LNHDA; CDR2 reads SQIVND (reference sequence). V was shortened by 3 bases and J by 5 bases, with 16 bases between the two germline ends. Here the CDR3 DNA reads TGTGCCAGTAGTATGCAACAGGGTGGTAGGACTGAAGCTTTCTTT. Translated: CASSMQQGGRTEAFF.

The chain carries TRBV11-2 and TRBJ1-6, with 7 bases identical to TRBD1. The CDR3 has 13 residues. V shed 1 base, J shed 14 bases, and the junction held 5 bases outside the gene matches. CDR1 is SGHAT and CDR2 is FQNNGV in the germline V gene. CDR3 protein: CASSLAVDRALHF. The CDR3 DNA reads TGTGCCAGCAGCTTAGCGGTTGACAGGGCCCTCCACTTT.

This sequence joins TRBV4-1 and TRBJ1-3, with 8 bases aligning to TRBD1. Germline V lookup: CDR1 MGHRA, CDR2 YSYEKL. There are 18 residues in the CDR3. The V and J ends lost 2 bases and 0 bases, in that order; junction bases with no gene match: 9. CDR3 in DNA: TGCGCCAGCAGCCAAAATACCCGACAGGGGAGCTCTGGAAACACCATATATTTT. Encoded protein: CASSQNTRQGSSGNTIYF.

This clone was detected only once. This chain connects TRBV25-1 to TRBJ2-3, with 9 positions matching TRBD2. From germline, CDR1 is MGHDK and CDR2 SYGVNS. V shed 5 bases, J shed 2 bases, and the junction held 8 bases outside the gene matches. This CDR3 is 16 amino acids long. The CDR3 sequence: CASSPPSGKPTDTQYF. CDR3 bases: TGTGCCAGCAGTCCCCCTAGCGGGAAACCCACAGATACGCAGTATTTT.

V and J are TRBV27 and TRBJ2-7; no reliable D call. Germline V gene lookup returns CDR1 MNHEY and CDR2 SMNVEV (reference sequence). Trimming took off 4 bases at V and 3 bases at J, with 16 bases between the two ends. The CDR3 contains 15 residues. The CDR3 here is CASSSFGQAIYEQYF. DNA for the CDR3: TGTGCCAGCAGTTCGTTCGGGCAGGCTATCTACGAGCAGTACTTC.

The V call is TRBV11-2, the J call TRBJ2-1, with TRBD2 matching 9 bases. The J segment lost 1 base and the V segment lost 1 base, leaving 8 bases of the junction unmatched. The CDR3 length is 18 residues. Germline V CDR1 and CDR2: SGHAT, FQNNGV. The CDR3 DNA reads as TGTGCCAGCAGCTTAGCGATCGGGCGGGGGGGATCCTACAATGAGCAGTTCTTC. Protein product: CASSLAIGRGGSYNEQFF.

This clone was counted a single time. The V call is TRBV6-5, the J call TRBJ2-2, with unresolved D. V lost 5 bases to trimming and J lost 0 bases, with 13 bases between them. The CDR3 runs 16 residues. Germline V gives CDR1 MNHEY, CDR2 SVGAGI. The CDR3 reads CASSHFAVTNTGELFF. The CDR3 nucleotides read TGTGCCAGCAGTCACTTCGCCGTCACGAACACCGGGGAGCTGTTTTTT.